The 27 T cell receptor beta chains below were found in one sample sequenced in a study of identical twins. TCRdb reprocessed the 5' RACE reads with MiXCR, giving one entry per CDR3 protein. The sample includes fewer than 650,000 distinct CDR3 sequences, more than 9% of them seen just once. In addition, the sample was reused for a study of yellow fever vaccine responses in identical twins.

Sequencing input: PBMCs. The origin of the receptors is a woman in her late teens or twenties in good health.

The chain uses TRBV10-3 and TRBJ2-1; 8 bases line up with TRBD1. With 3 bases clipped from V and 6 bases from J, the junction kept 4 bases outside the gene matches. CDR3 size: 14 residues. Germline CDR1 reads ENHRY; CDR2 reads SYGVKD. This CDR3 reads CAISDGQGANEQFF. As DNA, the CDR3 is TGTGCCATCAGTGACGGACAGGGAGCCAATGAGCAGTTCTTC.

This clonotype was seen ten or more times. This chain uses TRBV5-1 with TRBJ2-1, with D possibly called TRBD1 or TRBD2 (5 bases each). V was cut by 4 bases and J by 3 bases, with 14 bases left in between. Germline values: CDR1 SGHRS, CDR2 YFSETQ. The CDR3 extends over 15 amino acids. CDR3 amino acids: CASSPRGTNYNEQFF. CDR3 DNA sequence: TGCGCCAGCAGCCCCCGGGGCACGAACTACAATGAGCAGTTCTTC.

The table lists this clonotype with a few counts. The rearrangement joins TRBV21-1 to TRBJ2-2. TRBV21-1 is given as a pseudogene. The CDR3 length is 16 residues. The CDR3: CASSKAGDRNTGELFF. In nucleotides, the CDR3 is TGTGCCAGCAGCAAAGCGGGAGACCGAAACACCGGGGAGCTGTTTTTT.

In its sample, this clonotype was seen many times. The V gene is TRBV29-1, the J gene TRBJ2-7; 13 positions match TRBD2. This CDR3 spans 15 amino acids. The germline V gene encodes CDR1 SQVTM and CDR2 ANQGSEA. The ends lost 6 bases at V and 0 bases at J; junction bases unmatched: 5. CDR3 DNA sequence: TGCAGCGTAGAACTAGCGGGAGGGAGCTCCTACGAGCAGTACTTC. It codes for CSVELAGGSSYEQYF.

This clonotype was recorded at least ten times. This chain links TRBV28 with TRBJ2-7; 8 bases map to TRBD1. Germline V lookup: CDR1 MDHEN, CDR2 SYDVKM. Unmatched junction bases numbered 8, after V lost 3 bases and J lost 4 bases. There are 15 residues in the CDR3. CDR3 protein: CASSFPGQGTYEQYF. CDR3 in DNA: TGTGCCAGCAGTTTCCCCGGACAGGGAACGTACGAGCAGTACTTC.

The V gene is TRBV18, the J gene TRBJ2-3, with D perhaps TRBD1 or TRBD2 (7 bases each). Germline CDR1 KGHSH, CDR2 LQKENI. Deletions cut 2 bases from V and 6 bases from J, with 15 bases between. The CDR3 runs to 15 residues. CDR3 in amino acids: CASSPAGGAKDTQYF. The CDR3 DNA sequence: TGTGCCAGCTCACCAGCAGGGGGGGCCAAGGATACGCAGTATTTT.

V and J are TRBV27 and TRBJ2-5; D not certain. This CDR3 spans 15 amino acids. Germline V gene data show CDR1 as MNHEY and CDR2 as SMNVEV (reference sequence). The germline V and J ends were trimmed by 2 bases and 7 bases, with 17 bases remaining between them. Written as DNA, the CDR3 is TGTGCCAGCAGTTTACTTTCGGCTGAAATAGGGACCCAGTACTTC. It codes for CASSLLSAEIGTQYF.

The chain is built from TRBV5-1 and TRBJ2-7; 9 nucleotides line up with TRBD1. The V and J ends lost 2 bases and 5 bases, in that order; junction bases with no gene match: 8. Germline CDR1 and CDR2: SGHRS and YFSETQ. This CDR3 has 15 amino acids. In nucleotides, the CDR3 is TGCGCCAGCAGCTTAACACAGGGGGCCCTCGACGAGCAGTACTTC. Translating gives CASSLTQGALDEQYF.

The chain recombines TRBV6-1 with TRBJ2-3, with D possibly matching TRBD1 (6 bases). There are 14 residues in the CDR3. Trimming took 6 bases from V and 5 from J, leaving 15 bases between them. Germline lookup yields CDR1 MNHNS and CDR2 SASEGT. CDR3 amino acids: CASRTPGTRDTQYF. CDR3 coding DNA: TGTGCCAGCAGGACTCCCGGGACACGAGATACGCAGTATTTT.

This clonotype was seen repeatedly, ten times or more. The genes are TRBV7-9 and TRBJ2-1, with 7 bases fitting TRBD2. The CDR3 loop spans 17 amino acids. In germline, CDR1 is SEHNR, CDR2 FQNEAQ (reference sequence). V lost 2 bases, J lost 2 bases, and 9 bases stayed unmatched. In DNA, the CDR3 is TGTGCCAGCAGCTTATTTGGCGGCGGGAGCCCCTACAATGAGCAGTTCTTC. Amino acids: CASSLFGGGSPYNEQFF.

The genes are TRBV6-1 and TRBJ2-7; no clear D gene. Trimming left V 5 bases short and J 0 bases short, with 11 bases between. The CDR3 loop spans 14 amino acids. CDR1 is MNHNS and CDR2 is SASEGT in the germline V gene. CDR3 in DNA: TGTGCCAGCAGTCCACAGAAGTTCTCCTACGAGCAGTACTTC. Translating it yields CASSPQKFSYEQYF.

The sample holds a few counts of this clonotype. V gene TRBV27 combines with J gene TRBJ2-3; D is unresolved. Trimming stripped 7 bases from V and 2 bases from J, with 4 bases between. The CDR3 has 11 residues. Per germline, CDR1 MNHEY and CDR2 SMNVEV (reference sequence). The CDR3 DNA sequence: TGTGCCAGCACTGACACAGATACGCAGTATTTT. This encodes CASTDTDTQYF.

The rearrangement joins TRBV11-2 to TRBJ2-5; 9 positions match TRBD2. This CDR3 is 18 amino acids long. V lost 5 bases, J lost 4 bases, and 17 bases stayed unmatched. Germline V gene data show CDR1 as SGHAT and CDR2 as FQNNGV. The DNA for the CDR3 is TGTGCCAGCAGCCCAACCCGCCACCCGCGGGGGGGCCGAGAGACCCAGTACTTC. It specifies CASSPTRHPRGGRETQYF.

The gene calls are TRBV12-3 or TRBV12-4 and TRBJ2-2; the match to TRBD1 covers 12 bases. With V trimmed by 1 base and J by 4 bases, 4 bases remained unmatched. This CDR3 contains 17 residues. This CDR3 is CASSLGGQGASTGELFF. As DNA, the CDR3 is TGTGCCAGCAGTTTAGGGGGACAGGGGGCTAGCACCGGGGAGCTGTTTTTT.

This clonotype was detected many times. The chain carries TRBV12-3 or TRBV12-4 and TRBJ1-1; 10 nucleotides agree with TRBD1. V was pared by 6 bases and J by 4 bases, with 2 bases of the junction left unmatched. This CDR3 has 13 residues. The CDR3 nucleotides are TGTGCCAGCAGGAGACAGGGGGCCACTGAAGCTTTCTTT. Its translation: CASRRQGATEAFF.

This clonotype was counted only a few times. The CDR3 region is CASTYRGTETQYF. The CDR3, as DNA: TGTGCCAGCACCTACAGGGGGACGGAGACCCAGTACTTC. The chain has TRBV6-1 and TRBJ2-5, with TRBD1 matching 8 bases. Germline CDR1 MNHNS, CDR2 SASEGT. This CDR3 is built from 13 residues. V dropped 7 bases and J dropped 5; count of bases not matched to a gene: 6.

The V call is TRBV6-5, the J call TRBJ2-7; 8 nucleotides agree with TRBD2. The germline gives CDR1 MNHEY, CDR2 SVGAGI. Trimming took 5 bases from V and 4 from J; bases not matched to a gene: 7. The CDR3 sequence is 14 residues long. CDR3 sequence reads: CASSVLAESYEQYF. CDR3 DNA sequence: TGTGCCAGCAGTGTACTAGCGGAGTCTTACGAGCAGTACTTC.

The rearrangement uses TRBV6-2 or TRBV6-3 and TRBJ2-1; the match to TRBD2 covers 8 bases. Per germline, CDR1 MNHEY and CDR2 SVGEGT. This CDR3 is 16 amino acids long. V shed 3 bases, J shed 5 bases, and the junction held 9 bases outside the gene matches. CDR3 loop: CASSYRAGEGNNEQFF. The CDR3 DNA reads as TGTGCCAGCAGTTATCGAGCGGGAGAAGGGAACAATGAGCAGTTCTTC.

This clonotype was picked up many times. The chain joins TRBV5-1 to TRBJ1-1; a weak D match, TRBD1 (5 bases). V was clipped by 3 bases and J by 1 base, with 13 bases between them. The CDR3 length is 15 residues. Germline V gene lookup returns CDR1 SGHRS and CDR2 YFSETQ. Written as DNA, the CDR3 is TGCGCCAGCAGCTCCCCAGGGAAGGGGAACACTGAAGCTTTCTTT. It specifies CASSSPGKGNTEAFF.

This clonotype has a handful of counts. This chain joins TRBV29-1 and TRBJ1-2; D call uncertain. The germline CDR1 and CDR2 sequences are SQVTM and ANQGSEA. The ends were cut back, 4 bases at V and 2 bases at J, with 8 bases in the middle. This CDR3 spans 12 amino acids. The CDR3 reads CSVVSPNYGYTF. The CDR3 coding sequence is TGCAGCGTTGTTAGTCCGAACTATGGCTACACCTTC.

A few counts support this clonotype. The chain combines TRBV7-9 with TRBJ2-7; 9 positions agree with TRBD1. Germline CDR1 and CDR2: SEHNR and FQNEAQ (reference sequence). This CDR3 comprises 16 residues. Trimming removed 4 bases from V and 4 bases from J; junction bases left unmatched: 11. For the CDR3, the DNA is TGTGCCAGCAGCTCGGAAGGGACAGGGCTCAGGTACGAGCAGTACTTC. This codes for CASSSEGTGLRYEQYF.

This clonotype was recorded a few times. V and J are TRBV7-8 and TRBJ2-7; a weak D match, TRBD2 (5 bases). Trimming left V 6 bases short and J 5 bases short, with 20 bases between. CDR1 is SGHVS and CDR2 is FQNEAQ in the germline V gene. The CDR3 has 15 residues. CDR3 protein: CASRRFGMPQDEQYF. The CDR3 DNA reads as TGTGCCAGCAGACGCTTCGGGATGCCCCAGGACGAGCAGTACTTC. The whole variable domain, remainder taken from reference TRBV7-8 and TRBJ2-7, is GAGVSQSPRYKVAKRGQDVALRCDPISGHVSLFWYQQALGQGPEFLTYFQNEAQLDKSGLPSDRFFAERPEGSVSTLKIQRTQQEDSAVYLCASRRFGMPQDEQYFGPGTRLTVT.

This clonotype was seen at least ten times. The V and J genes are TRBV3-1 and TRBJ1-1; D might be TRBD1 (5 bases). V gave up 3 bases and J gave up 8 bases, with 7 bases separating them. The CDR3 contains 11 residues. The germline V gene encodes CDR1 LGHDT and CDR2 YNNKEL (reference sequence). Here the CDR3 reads CASSQGPEAFF. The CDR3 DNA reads TGTGCCAGCAGCCAGGGGCCAGAAGCTTTCTTT.

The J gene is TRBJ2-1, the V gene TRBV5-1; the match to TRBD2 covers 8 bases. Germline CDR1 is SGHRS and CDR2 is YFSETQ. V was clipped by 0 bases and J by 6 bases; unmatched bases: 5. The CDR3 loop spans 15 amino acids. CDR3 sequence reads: CASSLGRGGFNEQFF. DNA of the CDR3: TGCGCCAGCAGCTTGGGACGGGGGGGGTTCAATGAGCAGTTCTTC.

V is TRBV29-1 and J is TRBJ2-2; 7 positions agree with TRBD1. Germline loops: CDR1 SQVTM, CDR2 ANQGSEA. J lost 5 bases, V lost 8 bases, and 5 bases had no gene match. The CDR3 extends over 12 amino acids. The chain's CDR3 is CSTRQGTGELFF. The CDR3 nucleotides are TGCAGCACAAGACAGGGTACCGGGGAGCTGTTTTTT.

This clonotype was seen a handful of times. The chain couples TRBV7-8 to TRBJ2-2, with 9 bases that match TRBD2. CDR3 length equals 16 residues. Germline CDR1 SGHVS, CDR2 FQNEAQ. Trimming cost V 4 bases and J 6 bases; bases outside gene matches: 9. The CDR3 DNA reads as TGTGCCAGCAGCTCAGCGGGGCGGGAGGGCCCCGGGGAGCTGTTTTTT. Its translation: CASSSAGREGPGELFF.

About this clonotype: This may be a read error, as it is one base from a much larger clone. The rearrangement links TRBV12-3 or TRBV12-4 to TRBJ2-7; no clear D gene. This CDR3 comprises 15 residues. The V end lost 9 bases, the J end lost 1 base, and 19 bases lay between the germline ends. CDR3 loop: CARSSRSPLSYEQYF. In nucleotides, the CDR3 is TGTGCCAGAAGCTCAAGGAGCCCCCTATCCTACGAGCAGTACTTC.